A single sample is the source of the 30 T cell receptor beta chains below, sequenced in a study of cytomegalovirus exposure and HLA in healthy donors. With 60 Vbeta and 13 Jbeta primers, the PCR was carried out. Using immunoSEQ multiplex PCR, the repertoire was profiled, and TCRdb retains in-frame clones only, with some absent. The sample has around 170,000 clones; more than 65% are singletons. Sequenced input: PBMCs. Receptors originate from a man in his fifties or sixties in good health and CMV-seronegative.

The V gene is TRBV7-2, the J gene TRBJ2-3, with 12 nucleotides matching TRBD2. The junction had 8 bases not matched to a gene; V was cut back by 2 bases and J by 5 bases. This CDR3 spans 17 amino acids. CDR1 is SGHTA and CDR2 is FQGNSA in the germline V gene. The CDR3, as DNA: TGTGCCAGCAGCTTATCTAGCGGGGGGGAGTGGAGAGATACGCAGTATTTT. It codes for CASSLSSGGEWRDTQYF.

The table lists this clone with a count of one. The V call is TRBV7-2, the J call TRBJ2-7; D remains ambiguous. Germline-derived CDR1 and CDR2 are SGHTA and FQGNSA. The CDR3 is made up of 12 amino acids. Between the trimmed V and J ends, which lost 3 bases and 3 bases, there was a span of 6 bases. The CDR3 loop reads CASSFMFYEQYF. CDR3 in DNA: TGTGCCAGCAGCTTTATGTTCTACGAGCAGTACTTC. The whole variable domain, filled in from reference TRBV7-2 and TRBJ2-7, reads GAGVSQSPSNKVTEKGKDVELRCDPISGHTALYWYRQSLGQGLEFLIYFQGNSAPDKSGLPSDRFSAERTGGSVSTLTIQRTQQEDSAVYLCASSFMFYEQYFGPGTRLTVT.

This rearrangement joins TRBV12-5 to TRBJ1-6; 9 nucleotides agree with TRBD1. V was pared by 6 bases and J by 8 bases, with 5 bases of the junction left unmatched. The CDR3 consists of 14 residues. The germline gives CDR1 LGHNT, CDR2 FRNRAP. The CDR3 DNA sequence: TGTGCTAGTGGCCCGGGACAGGGAGATTCACCCCTCCACTTT. As protein: CASGPGQGDSPLHF.

The rearrangement uses TRBV7-6 and TRBJ1-2; perhaps TRBD1 as D (5 bases). The V end was cut by 5 bases, the J end by 7 bases, with 14 bases between. Germline V gene sequence: CDR1 SGHVS, CDR2 FNYEAQ. There are 13 residues in the CDR3. CDR3 amino acids: CASSPRGGGGYTF. CDR3 DNA sequence: TGTGCCAGCAGCCCGCGTGGGGGAGGTGGCTACACCTTC.

This clone was detected only once. V usage is TRBV10-2 and J usage is TRBJ1-4; tentative D call: TRBD1 (5 bases). Germline loops: CDR1 WSHSY, CDR2 SAAADI. This CDR3 is 15 amino acids long. V lost 2 bases and J lost 8, with 15 bases in between. CDR3 residues: CASSEVATGGEKLFF. The CDR3 DNA sequence: TGCGCCAGCAGTGAGGTGGCTACGGGGGGAGAAAAACTGTTTTTT.

This clone was seen just once. The CDR3 coding sequence is TGTGCCAGCAGTGAAGCGGGGACAGGAGAAAAACTGTTTTTT. It is translated as CASSEAGTGEKLFF. This rearrangement joins TRBV6-1 to TRBJ1-4; TRBD1 aligns across 8 bases. CDR3 size: 14 residues. Germline assignment: CDR1 MNHNS and CDR2 SASEGT. The trim removed 0 bases at V and 8 bases at J, leaving 2 bases unmatched.

The CDR3, as DNA: TGTGCCAGCAGCCAAGGGCGGGGGAAAGATACGCAGTATTTT. Its protein product is CASSQGRGKDTQYF. The gene calls are TRBV14 and TRBJ2-3, with 7 bases identical to TRBD2. The V segment lost 1 base and the J segment 5 bases; nucleotides outside the gene matches: 3. The CDR3 sequence is 14 residues long. Germline loops: CDR1 SGHDN, CDR2 FVKESK.

This clone was detected a few times. The gene calls are TRBV7-3 and TRBJ2-3, with D possibly TRBD2 on 6 matching bases. CDR3 size: 14 residues. V was trimmed by 3 bases and J by 2 bases, leaving 9 bases between them. The germline gives CDR1 SGHTA, CDR2 FQGTGA. CDR3 region: CASSLGLHTDTQYF. CDR3 DNA sequence: TGTGCCAGCAGCTTGGGACTCCACACAGATACGCAGTATTTT.

This clone was counted once. The chain joins TRBV5-1 to TRBJ2-5; 9 bases map to TRBD2. This CDR3 spans 14 amino acids. In germline, CDR1 is SGHRS, CDR2 YFSETQ. The trim removed 1 base at V and 5 bases at J, leaving 3 bases unmatched. In DNA form, the CDR3 reads TGCGCCAGCAGCTTGCTGCGGGGGGGTGAGACCCAGTACTTC. Its translation is CASSLLRGGETQYF.

This chain uses TRBV6-5 with TRBJ2-7; D might be TRBD1 (5 bases). Deletions cut 5 bases from V and 4 bases from J, with 9 bases between. This CDR3 spans 12 amino acids. Germline V gene sequence: CDR1 MNHEY, CDR2 SVGAGI. The CDR3 region is CASSPTVYEQYF. Here the CDR3 DNA reads TGTGCCAGCAGTCCGACAGTTTACGAGCAGTACTTC.

V usage is TRBV10-2 and J usage is TRBJ2-3; no firm D call. The CDR3 runs to 13 residues. V was clipped by 6 bases and J by 1 base, with 8 bases between them. CDR1 and CDR2 (germline): WSHSY, SAAADI. This chain's CDR3 is CASRNTGTDTQYF. The CDR3 region has the DNA TGCGCCAGCAGGAACACAGGCACAGATACGCAGTATTTT.

Here the CDR3 DNA reads TGTGCCAGCAGCGTAGAAGGCAGCGTTGGAAACACCATATATTTT. It codes for CASSVEGSVGNTIYF. The chain links TRBV9 to TRBJ1-3; D is unresolved. The CDR3 has 15 amino acids. V dropped 0 bases and J dropped 3 bases, with 10 bases sitting between them. Germline values: CDR1 SGDLS, CDR2 YYNGEE. The whole variable domain, remainder taken from reference TRBV9 and TRBJ1-3, is DSGVTQTPKHLITATGQRVTLRCSPRSGDLSVYWYQQSLDQGLQFLIQYYNGEERAKGNILERFSAQQFPDLHSELNLSSLELGDSALYFCASSVEGSVGNTIYFGEGSWLTVV.

The chain employs TRBV27 and TRBJ1-2; no firm D call. The CDR3 runs 13 residues. CDR1 and CDR2 from the germline V gene are MNHEY and SMNVEV (reference sequence). Trimming left V 3 bases short and J 8 bases short, with 13 bases between. The CDR3 nucleotides are TGTGCCAGCAGTTTGGGCGAAAGGCAAGGCTACACCTTC. As protein: CASSLGERQGYTF.

V and J are TRBV13 and TRBJ2-3; 10 bases are shared with TRBD1. Germline values: CDR1 PRHDT, CDR2 FYEKMQ (reference sequence). The J segment lost 4 bases and the V segment lost 4 bases, leaving 5 bases of the junction unmatched. CDR3 length: 15 residues. The CDR3 nucleotides read TGTGCCAGCAGCTCTCAGACAGGGGGCCCAGATACGCAGTATTTT. This codes for CASSSQTGGPDTQYF.

The CDR3 sequence is CASSLDVGTYNSPLHF. CDR3 DNA sequence: TGTGCCAGCAGCCTCGACGTGGGCACCTATAATTCACCCCTCCACTTT. The rearrangement uses TRBV5-5 and TRBJ1-6; D unresolved. Trimming shortened V by 4 bases and J by 2 bases, and 13 bases separated the two germline ends. The CDR3 contains 16 residues. The germline V gene has CDR1 SGHKS and CDR2 YYEKEE (reference sequence).

V is TRBV10-3 and J is TRBJ2-7; D gene unclear. With 0 bases removed from V and 0 bases from J, the gap between germline ends came to 9 bases. The CDR3 is 15 amino acids. Germline V gene lookup returns CDR1 ENHRY and CDR2 SYGVKD. The CDR3 nucleotides read TGTGCCATCAGTGAGTCGAGGCCCTTCTCCTACGAGCAGTACTTC. This gives the protein CAISESRPFSYEQYF.

This clone was picked up one time. The CDR3 DNA reads TGCGCCAGCAGCTTCCGCGGGGACAGGGTGAACACTGAAGCTTTCTTT. This encodes CASSFRGDRVNTEAFF. V is TRBV5-1 and J is TRBJ1-1; the match to TRBD1 covers 9 bases. V was pared by 2 bases and J by 0 bases, with 5 bases of the junction left unmatched. Germline V gene sequence: CDR1 SGHRS, CDR2 YFSETQ. CDR3 length: 16 amino acids.

This clone was recorded a few times. This chain links TRBV11-2 with TRBJ2-1; 10 nucleotides align to TRBD2. The junction had 4 bases not matched to a gene; V was cut back by 0 bases and J by 8 bases. This CDR3 comprises 15 residues. The germline V gene has CDR1 SGHAT and CDR2 FQNNGV. CDR3 coding DNA: TGTGCCAGCAGCTTAGAACCTCTAGCGGGGGATGAGCAGTTCTTC. Translated: CASSLEPLAGDEQFF. The whole variable domain, remainder taken from reference TRBV11-2 and TRBJ2-1, is EAGVAQSPRYKIIEKRQSVAFWCNPISGHATLYWYQQILGQGPKLLIQFQNNGVVDDSQLPKDRFSAERLKGVDSTLKIQPAKLEDSAVYLCASSLEPLAGDEQFFGPGTRLTVL.

J is TRBJ2-7 and V is TRBV10-3, with TRBD1 matching 7 bases. This CDR3 region has 12 residues. Germline assignment: CDR1 ENHRY and CDR2 SYGVKD. Losses at the gene ends were 7 bases for V and 3 bases for J; bases not matched to a gene: 3. The CDR3 loop reads CAIKSGGYEQYF. Here the CDR3 DNA reads TGTGCCATCAAATCAGGGGGCTACGAGCAGTACTTC.

The chain combines TRBV7-9 with TRBJ1-1, with unresolved D. The germline gives CDR1 SEHNR, CDR2 FQNEAQ (reference sequence). This CDR3 contains 12 residues. Between the trimmed V and J ends, which lost 1 base and 5 bases, there was a span of 5 bases. The CDR3 protein is CASSLGSTEAFF. CDR3 nucleotide sequence: TGTGCCAGCAGCTTAGGCAGTACTGAAGCTTTCTTT.

The chain employs TRBV2 and TRBJ1-5; D gene unclear. Trimming cost V 4 bases and J 5 bases, with 9 bases left between them. CDR1 is SNHLY, CDR2 FYNNEI, per germline. The CDR3 runs 13 residues. CDR3 coding DNA: TGTGCCAGCAGTGTACAGTCCGATCAGCCCCAGCATTTT. It translates to CASSVQSDQPQHF. The complete variable domain, with remaining parts taken from reference TRBV2 and TRBJ1-5, reads EPEVTQTPSHQVTQMGQEVILRCVPISNHLYFYWYRQILGQKVEFLVSFYNNEISEKSEIFDDQFSVERPDGSNFTLKIRSTKLEDSAMYFCASSVQSDQPQHFGDGTRLSIL.

CDR3 nucleotide sequence: TGTGCCAGCAGCCCTCGAAGGGGTAGTAGTGATACGCAGTATTTT. Its protein is CASSPRRGSSDTQYF. V usage is TRBV14 and J usage is TRBJ2-3; the D gene is possibly TRBD1 (5 bases). Trimming cost V 4 bases and J 6 bases, with 17 bases left between them. The CDR3 contains 15 residues. Germline V gene sequence: CDR1 SGHDN, CDR2 FVKESK.

This sequence joins TRBV7-6 and TRBJ1-2, with unresolved D. CDR1 is SGHVS, CDR2 FNYEAQ, per germline. This CDR3 is 12 amino acids long. With 4 bases removed from V and 1 base from J, the gap between germline ends came to 4 bases. The CDR3 sequence is CASSSYNYGYTF. The CDR3 DNA sequence: TGTGCCAGCAGCTCGTATAACTATGGCTACACCTTC.

The chain carries TRBV7-9 and TRBJ2-1; maybe TRBD1 (5 bases). V lost 6 bases, J lost 10 bases, and 7 bases lay in between. The CDR3 sequence is 10 residues long. In germline, CDR1 is SEHNR, CDR2 FQNEAQ (reference sequence). CDR3: CASSRQEQFF. CDR3 DNA sequence: TGTGCCAGCAGTCGACAGGAGCAGTTCTTC.

This chain joins TRBV15 and TRBJ2-1, with a tentative D call TRBD2 (7 bases). The V and J ends lost 6 bases and 5 bases respectively, with 14 bases between them. CDR1 LNHNV and CDR2 YYDKDF come from the germline V gene (reference sequence). The CDR3 covers 14 residues. The CDR3 loop reads CATRERGGNNEQFF. DNA for the CDR3: TGTGCCACCAGGGAGAGGGGGGGAAACAATGAGCAGTTCTTC.

V is TRBV4-1 and J is TRBJ2-7; TRBD1 agrees at 8 bases. The J segment lost 3 bases and the V segment lost 2 bases, leaving 6 bases of the junction unmatched. The germline V gene has CDR1 MGHRA and CDR2 YSYEKL. This CDR3 comprises 15 residues. In DNA, the CDR3 is TGCGCCAGCAGCCAATCTTTCGGACAGGGCTACGAGCAGTACTTC. Translated: CASSQSFGQGYEQYF.

The chain links TRBV7-9 to TRBJ1-2, with a tentative D call TRBD1 (6 bases). The CDR3 contains 14 residues. The germline V gene encodes CDR1 SEHNR and CDR2 FQNEAQ (reference sequence). Between the trimmed V and J ends, which lost 1 base and 6 bases, there was a span of 12 bases. CDR3 sequence reads: CASSLVGAIDGYTF. The CDR3 nucleotides read TGTGCCAGCAGCTTAGTGGGGGCGATCGATGGCTACACCTTC.

The J gene is TRBJ2-7, the V gene TRBV6-1; perhaps TRBD1 as D (6 bases). This CDR3 is built from 16 residues. Germline values: CDR1 MNHNS, CDR2 SASEGT. Trimming shortened V by 3 bases and J by 0 bases, and 15 bases separated the two germline ends. CDR3 amino acids: CASSDRTQGRSYEQYF. The CDR3 nucleotides are TGTGCCAGCAGTGATAGGACACAGGGCCGCTCCTACGAGCAGTACTTC.

There are a few counts of this clone. This rearrangement joins TRBV7-2 to TRBJ2-1; possibly TRBD1 for D (5 bases). Trimming took 5 bases from V and 2 from J, leaving 13 bases between them. Germline CDR1 SGHTA, CDR2 FQGNSA. This CDR3 comprises 15 residues. CDR3 loop: CASSRTYYTYNEQFF. CDR3 in DNA: TGTGCCAGCAGCCGGACATATTACACCTACAATGAGCAGTTCTTC.

This chain joins TRBV19 and TRBJ1-1; 9 bases are shared with TRBD1. Germline lookup yields CDR1 LNHDA and CDR2 SQIVND (reference sequence). The CDR3 is 13 amino acids. After removal of 6 bases from V and 4 bases from J, the junction contained 3 bases not matched to a gene. CDR3 DNA sequence: TGTGCCAGTAGAAACAGGGGGCTCACTGAAGCTTTCTTT. Protein: CASRNRGLTEAFF.